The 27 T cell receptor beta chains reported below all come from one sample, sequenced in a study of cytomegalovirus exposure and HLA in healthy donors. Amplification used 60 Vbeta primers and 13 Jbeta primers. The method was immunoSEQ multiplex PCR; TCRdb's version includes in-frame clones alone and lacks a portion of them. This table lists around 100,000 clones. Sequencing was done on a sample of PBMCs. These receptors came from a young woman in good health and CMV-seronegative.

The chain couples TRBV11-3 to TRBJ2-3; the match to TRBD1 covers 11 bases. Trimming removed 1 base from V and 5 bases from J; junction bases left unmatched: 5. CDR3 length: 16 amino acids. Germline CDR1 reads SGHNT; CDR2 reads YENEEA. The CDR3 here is CASSLGVDRGQDTQYF. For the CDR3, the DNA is TGTGCCAGCAGCTTAGGCGTGGACAGGGGGCAAGATACGCAGTATTTT.

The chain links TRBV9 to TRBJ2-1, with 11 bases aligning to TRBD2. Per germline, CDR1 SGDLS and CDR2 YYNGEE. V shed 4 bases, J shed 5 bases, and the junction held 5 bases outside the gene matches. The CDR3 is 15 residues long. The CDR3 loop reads CASSPTSGVNNEQFF. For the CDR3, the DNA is TGTGCCAGCAGCCCGACTAGCGGGGTAAACAATGAGCAGTTCTTC.

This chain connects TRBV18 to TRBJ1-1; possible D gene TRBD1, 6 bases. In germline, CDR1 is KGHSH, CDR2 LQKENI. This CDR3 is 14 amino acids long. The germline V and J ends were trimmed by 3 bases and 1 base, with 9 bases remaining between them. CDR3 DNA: TGTGCCAGCTCACCGGACAGTGAGAACACTGAAGCTTTCTTT. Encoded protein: CASSPDSENTEAFF.

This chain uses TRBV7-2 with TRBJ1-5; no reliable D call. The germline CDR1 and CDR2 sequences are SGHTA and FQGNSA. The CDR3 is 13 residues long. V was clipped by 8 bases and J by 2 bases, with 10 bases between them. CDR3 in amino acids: CASEGSGNQPQHF. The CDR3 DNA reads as TGTGCCAGCGAGGGTTCTGGCAATCAGCCCCAGCATTTT.

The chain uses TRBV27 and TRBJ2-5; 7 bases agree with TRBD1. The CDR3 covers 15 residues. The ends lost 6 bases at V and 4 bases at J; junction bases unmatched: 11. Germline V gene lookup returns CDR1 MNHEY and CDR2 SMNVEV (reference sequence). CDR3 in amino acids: CASSSDRTFGETQYF. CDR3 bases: TGTGCCAGCAGCTCGGACAGGACCTTCGGAGAGACCCAGTACTTC.

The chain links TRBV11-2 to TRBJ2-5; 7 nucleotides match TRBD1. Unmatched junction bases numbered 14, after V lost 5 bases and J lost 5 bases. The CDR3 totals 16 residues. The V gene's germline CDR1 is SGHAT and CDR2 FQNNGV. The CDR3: CASSPGRSDRDETQYF. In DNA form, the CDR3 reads TGTGCCAGCAGCCCGGGCCGGAGTGACAGGGATGAGACCCAGTACTTC.

The CDR3 is CASSTSAQETQYF. Here the CDR3 DNA reads TGTGCCAGTAGTACTAGCGCCCAAGAGACCCAGTACTTC. The V call is TRBV19, the J call TRBJ2-5, with D tentatively TRBD2 (6 bases). The CDR3 sequence is 13 residues long. V was clipped by 4 bases and J by 1 base, with 7 bases between them. CDR1 is LNHDA, CDR2 SQIVND, per germline (reference sequence).

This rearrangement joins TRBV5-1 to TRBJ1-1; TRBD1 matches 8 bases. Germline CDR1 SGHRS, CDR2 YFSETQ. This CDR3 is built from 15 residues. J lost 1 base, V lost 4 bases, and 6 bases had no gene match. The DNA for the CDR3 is TGCGCCAGCAGCCTATGGACAGGGACGAACACTGAAGCTTTCTTT. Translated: CASSLWTGTNTEAFF.

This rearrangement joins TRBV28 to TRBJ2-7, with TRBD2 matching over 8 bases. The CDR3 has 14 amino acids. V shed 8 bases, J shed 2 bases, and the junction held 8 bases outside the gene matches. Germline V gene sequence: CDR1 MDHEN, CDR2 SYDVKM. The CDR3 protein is CASRLPGLAYEQYF. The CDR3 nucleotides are TGTGCCAGCCGACTACCGGGACTAGCCTACGAGCAGTACTTC.

In DNA form, the CDR3 reads TGTGCCAGTAGTATAGTCCTGGACAGGCCGGGTTCACCCCTCCACTTT. Protein: CASSIVLDRPGSPLHF. The V gene is TRBV19, the J gene TRBJ1-6; TRBD1 agrees at 7 bases. V was clipped by 1 base and J by 9 bases; unmatched bases: 9. The V gene's germline CDR1 is LNHDA and CDR2 SQIVND (reference sequence). The CDR3 totals 16 residues.

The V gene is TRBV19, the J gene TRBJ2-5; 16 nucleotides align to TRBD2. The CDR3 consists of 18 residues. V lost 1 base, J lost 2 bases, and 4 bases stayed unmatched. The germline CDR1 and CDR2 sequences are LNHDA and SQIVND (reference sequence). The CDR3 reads CASSIGVGLAGGQETQYF. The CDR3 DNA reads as TGTGCCAGTAGTATAGGGGTGGGACTAGCGGGAGGGCAAGAGACCCAGTACTTC. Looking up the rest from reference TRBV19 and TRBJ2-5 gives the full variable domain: DGGITQSPKYLFRKEGQNVTLSCEQNLNHDAMYWYRQDPGQGLRLIYYSQIVNDFQKGDIAEGYSVSREKKESFPLTVTSAQKNPTAFYLCASSIGVGLAGGQETQYFGPGTRLLVL.

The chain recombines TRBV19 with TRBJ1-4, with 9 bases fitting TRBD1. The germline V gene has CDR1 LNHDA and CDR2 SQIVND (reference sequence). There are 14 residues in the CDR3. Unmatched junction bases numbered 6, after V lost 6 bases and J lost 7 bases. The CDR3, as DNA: TGTGCCAGTAGGGAGACAGGGGGACGTGAAAAACTGTTTTTT. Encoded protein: CASRETGGREKLFF.

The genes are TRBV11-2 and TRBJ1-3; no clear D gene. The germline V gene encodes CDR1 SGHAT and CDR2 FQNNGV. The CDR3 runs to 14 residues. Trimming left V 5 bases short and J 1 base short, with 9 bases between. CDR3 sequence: CASSPRGSGNTIYF. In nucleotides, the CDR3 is TGTGCCAGCAGCCCGAGAGGTTCTGGAAACACCATATATTTT.

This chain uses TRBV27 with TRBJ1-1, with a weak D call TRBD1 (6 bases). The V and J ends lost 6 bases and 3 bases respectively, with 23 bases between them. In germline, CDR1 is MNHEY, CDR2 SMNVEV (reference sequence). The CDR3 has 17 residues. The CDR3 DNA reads TGTGCCAGCAGCCCCGAAGGTTTCTGGGAGGGGGACACTGAAGCTTTCTTT. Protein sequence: CASSPEGFWEGDTEAFF.

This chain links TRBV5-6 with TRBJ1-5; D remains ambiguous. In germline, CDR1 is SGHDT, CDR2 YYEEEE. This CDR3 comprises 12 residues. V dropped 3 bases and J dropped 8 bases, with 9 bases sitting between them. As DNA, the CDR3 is TGTGCCAGCAGCTCCCAACAAGAGCCCCAGCATTTT. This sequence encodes CASSSQQEPQHF.

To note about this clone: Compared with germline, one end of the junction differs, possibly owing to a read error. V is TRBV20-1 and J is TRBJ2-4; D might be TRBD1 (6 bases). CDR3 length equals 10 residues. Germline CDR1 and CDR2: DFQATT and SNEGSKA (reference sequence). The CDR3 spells CSARGEGQPF. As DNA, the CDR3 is TGCAGTGCTAGAGGCGAGGGACAACCCTTC.

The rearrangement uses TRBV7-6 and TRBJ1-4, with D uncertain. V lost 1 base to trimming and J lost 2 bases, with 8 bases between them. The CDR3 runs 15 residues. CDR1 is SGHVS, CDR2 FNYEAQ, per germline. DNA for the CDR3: TGTGCCAGCAGCTTAGTCGCGGGGACTAATGAAAAACTGTTTTTT. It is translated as CASSLVAGTNEKLFF.

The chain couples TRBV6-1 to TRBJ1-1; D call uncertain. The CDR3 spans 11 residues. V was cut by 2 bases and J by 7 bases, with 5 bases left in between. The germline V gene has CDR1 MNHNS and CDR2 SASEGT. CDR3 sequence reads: CASSESIEAFF. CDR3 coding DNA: TGTGCCAGCAGTGAATCTATTGAAGCTTTCTTT.

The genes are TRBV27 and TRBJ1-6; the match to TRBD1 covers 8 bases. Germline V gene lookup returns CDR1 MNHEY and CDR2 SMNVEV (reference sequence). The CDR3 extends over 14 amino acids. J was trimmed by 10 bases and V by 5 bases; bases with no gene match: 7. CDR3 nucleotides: TGTGCCAGCAGTCAGGACAGGGTTGACTCACCCCTCCACTTT. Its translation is CASSQDRVDSPLHF.

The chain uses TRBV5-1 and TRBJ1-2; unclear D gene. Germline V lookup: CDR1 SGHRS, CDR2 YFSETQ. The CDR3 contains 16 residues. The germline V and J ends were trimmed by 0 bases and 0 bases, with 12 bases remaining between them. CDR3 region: CASSLAVDWSNYGYTF. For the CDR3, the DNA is TGCGCCAGCAGCTTGGCTGTGGACTGGTCTAACTATGGCTACACCTTC.

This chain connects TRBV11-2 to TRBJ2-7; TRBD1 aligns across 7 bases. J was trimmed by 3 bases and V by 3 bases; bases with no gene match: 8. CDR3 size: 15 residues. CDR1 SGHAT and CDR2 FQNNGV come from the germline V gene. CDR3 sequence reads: CASSFDQGQLYEQYF. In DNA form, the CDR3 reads TGTGCCAGCAGCTTTGACCAGGGACAGCTCTACGAGCAGTACTTC.

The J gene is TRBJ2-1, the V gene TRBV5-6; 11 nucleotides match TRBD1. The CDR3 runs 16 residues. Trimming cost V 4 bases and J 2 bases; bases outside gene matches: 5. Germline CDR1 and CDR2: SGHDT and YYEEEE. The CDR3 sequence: CASSQTDRGPYNEQFF. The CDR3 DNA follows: TGTGCCAGCAGCCAAACGGACAGGGGGCCCTACAATGAGCAGTTCTTC. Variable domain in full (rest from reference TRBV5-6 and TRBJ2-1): DAGVTQSPTHLIKTRGQQVTLRCSPKSGHDTVSWYQQALGQGPQFIFQYYEEEERQRGNFPDRFSGHQFPNYSSELNVNALLLGDSALYLCASSQTDRGPYNEQFFGPGTRLTVL.

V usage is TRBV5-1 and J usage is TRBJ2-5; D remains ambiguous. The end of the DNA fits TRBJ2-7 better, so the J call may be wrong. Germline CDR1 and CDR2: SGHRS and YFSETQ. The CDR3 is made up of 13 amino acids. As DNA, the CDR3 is TGCGCCAGCAGCACTGACGGCGGTCACGAGCAGTACTTC. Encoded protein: CASSTDGGHEQYF.

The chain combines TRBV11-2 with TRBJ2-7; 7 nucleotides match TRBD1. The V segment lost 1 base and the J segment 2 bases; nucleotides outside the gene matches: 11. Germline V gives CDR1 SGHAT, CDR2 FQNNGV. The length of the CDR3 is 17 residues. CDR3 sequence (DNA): TGTGCCAGCAGCTTAGGTGGTCTTGGACAGGTCGCCTACGAGCAGTACTTC. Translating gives CASSLGGLGQVAYEQYF.

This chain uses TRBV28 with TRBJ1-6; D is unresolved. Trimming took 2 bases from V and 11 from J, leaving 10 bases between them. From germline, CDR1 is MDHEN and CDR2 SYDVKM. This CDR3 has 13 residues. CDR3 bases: TGTGCCAGCAGTTTACAGGCCCATCCACCCCTCCACTTT. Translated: CASSLQAHPPLHF. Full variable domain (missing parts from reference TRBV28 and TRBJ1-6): DVKVTQSSRYLVKRTGEKVFLECVQDMDHENMFWYRQDPGLGLRLIYFSYDVKMKEKGDIPEGYSVSREKKERFSLILESASTNQTSMYLCASSLQAHPPLHFGNGTRLTVT.

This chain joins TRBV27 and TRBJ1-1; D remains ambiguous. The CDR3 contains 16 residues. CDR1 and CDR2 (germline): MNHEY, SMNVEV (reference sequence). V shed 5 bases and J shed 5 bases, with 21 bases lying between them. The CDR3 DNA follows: TGTGCCAGCAGTCTCCTAAGCCCCCTCCTTAAAACTGAAGCTTTCTTT. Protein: CASSLLSPLLKTEAFF.

DNA of the CDR3: TGCGCCAGCAGCTTGGTTGGGTGGGCCTCCTACAATGAGCAGTTCTTC. This codes for CASSLVGWASYNEQFF. The J gene is TRBJ2-1, the V gene TRBV5-1; unclear D gene. Trimming cost V 0 bases and J 0 bases, with 10 bases left between them. This CDR3 has 16 amino acids. Germline V CDR1 and CDR2: SGHRS, YFSETQ.